One T cell receptor beta chain is described in this entry. Its antigen remains unidentified. Base qualities were left out, and no much larger clone turns up one base away. The CDR3 measures 13 amino acids from cysteine to phenylalanine. Left in the record is the CDR3 DNA by itself, 39 bases read in frame from the first base. For CDR1 and CDR2, the germline V gene (reference sequence) lists LNHDA and SQIVND. The germline ends are 11 bases apart after V is trimmed by 6 bases and J by 4 bases. Whole blood was collected in K2EDTA tubes by collaborating institutions according to the institutions' own protocols. For TCRbeta analysis, collaborator samples were shipped as frozen whole blood, as isolated PBMCs, or as DNA extracted from either sample type. This sample stems from a study of blood T cell repertoires in COVID-19 (dated by TCRdb to 2018 to 2020). Background on the whole study: Samples from collaborators originated in the United States, Italy and Spain and spanned both the acute and convalescent phases of COVID-19. Nearly every sample came with metadata listing a de-identified subject ID, COVID-19 status, age in years and sex. The repertoires were released in a freely available public database intended as a resource for research on the immune response to SARS-CoV-2. Where available, HLA class I and class II types were taken from metadata supplied by the sample provider and were not determined by assay-based typing. Deeply sampled blood TCRbeta repertoires from subjects exposed to, actively infected with, or recovered from COVID-19 were included in the dataset. The prospective study material was composed of cDNA or gDNA derived from T cells, B-cell-depleted T cells, or PBMCs. Samples were obtained from the ongoing ImmuneRACE study (first 160 participants) and from approximately 1,200 subjects provided by 6 global collaborators. Findings and caveats that apply to the study as a whole: Clinical and demographic metadata were provided uncurated, with the amount varying by source and participant.

The immunoSEQ Assay, a bias-controlled multiplex PCR, was used to amplify TCRbeta CDR3 regions from genomic DNA. Regarding the original processing steps: Within the assay, amplification of reference gene primers was used to estimate how many nucleated cells each sample contained. To quantify the absolute abundance of each unique TCRbeta CDR3 rearrangement, sequence reads were collapsed and filtered. For each sample, productive Simpson clonality was calculated as the square root of Simpson's diversity index over productive rearrangements. The table was pulled from immuneACCESS by TCRdb, which kept in-frame rearrangements only. Such tables lose some clones; where checked, under half of the loss comes from unresolved V genes, and the rest has no known cause. D and trimming come from the DNA, and the V and J calls and clone size come from that table. The sample yields more than 200,000 clones; about 85% were counted once. The ten largest make up under 5.5% of the sample.

This TCR came from a man in his fifties or sixties with acute or convalescent COVID-19. The sequence is built from TRBV19 and TRBJ2-3, with the identity of the D gene unclear. Sequencing was done on a sample of peripheral blood. The DNA is TGTGCCAGTAGAGATCCCGGTCCAGATACGCAGTATTTT. Its translation is CASRDPGPDTQYF.